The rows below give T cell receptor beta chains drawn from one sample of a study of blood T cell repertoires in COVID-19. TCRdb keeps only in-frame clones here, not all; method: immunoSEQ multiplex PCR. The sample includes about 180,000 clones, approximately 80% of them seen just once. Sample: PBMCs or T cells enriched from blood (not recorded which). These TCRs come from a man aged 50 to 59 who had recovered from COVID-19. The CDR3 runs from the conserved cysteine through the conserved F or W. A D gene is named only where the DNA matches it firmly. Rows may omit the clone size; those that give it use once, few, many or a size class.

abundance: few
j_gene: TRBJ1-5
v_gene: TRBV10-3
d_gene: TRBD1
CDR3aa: CAISESGGQGYQPQHF
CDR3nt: TGTGCCATCAGTGAGTCAGGGGGACAGGGGTATCAGCCCCAGCATTTT

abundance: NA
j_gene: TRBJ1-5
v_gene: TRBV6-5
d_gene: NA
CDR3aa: CASRTGLNQPQHF
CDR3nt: TGTGCCAGTCGCACAGGTCTCAATCAGCCCCAGCATTTT

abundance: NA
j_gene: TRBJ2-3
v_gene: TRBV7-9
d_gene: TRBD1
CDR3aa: CASSLVEPFPGGRDTQYF
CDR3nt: TGTGCCAGCAGCTTAGTAGAGCCCTTCCCAGGGGGCCGAGATACGCAGTATTTT

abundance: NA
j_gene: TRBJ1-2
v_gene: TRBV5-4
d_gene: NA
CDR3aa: CASSRRMEGYGYTF
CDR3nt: TGTGCCAGCAGCCGGAGGATGGAAGGCTATGGCTACACCTTC

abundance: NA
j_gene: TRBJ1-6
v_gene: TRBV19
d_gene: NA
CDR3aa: CASSMFESPLHF
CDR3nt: TGTGCCAGTAGTATGTTCGAGTCACCCCTCCACTTT

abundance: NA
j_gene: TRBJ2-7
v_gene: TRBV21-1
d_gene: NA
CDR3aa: CASSKAGHEQYF
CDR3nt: TGTGCCAGCAGCAAAGCGGGGCACGAGCAGTACTTC

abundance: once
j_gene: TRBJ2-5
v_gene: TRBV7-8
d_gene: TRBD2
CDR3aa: CASSPVRGVYQETQYF
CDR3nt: TGTGCCAGCAGCCCCGTCCGGGGGGTTTACCAAGAGACCCAGTACTTC

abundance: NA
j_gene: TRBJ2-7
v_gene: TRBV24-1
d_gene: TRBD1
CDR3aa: CATSDGTDAYEQYF
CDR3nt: TGTGCCACCAGTGATGGGACAGACGCCTACGAGCAGTACTTC

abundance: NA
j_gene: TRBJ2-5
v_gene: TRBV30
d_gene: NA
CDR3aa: CAWSVRVQQTQYF
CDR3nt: TGTGCCTGGAGCGTCAGGGTACAACAGACCCAGTACTTC

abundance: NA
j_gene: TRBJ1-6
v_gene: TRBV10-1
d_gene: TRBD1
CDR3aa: CASIRGQAYNSPLHF
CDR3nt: TGCGCCAGCATCCGCGGACAGGCGTATAATTCACCCCTCCACTTT

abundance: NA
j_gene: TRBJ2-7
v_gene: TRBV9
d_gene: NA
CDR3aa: CASSLDSSYEQYF
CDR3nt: TGTGCCAGCAGCTTGGACAGCTCCTACGAGCAGTACTTC

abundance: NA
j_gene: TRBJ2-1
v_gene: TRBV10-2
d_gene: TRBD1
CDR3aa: CASGQGYEQFF
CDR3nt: TGCGCCAGCGGACAGGGTTATGAGCAGTTCTTC

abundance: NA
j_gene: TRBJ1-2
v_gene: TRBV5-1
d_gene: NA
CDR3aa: CASSLAGVPGQKNYGYTF
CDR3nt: TGCGCCAGCAGCTTAGCAGGGGTTCCCGGACAGAAAAATTATGGCTACACCTTC

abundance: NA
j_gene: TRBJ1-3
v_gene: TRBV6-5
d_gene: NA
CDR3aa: CASTRTAVSGNTIYF
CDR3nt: TGTGCCAGCACTCGCACAGCGGTCTCTGGAAACACCATATATTTT

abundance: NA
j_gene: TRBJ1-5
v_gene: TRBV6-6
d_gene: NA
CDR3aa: CASRGRQGNQPQHF
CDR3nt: TGTGCCAGCAGGGGTAGACAGGGCAATCAGCCCCAGCATTTT

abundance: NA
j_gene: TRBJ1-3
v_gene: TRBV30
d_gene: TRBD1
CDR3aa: CAWSRTGSSGNTIYF
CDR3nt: TGTGCCTGGAGCAGGACAGGGAGTTCTGGAAACACCATATATTTT

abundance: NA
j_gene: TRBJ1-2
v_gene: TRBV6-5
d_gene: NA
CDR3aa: CASSYSIRAGYGYTF
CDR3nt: TGTGCCAGCAGTTACTCCATCAGGGCCGGGTATGGCTACACCTTC

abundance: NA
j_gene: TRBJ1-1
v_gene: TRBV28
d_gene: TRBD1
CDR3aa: CASSVITGGLNTEAFF
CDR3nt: TGTGCCAGCAGTGTAATTACAGGGGGCCTGAACACTGAAGCTTTCTTT

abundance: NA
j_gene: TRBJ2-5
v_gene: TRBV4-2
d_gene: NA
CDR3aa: CASSQDPDTMGTQYF
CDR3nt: TGTGCCAGCAGCCAAGATCCGGACACGATGGGGACCCAGTACTTC

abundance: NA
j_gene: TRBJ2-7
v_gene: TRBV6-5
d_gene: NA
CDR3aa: CASSYSSAGPSYEQYF
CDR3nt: TGTGCCAGCAGTTACTCGAGTGCAGGTCCCTCCTACGAGCAGTACTTC

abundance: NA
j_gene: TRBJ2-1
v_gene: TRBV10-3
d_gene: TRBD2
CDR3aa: CAISDLVGGNEQFF
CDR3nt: TGTGCCATCAGTGATTTGGTGGGAGGGAATGAGCAGTTCTTC

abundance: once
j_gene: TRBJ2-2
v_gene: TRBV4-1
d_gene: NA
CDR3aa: CASSQDGLLATGELFF
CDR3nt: TGCGCCAGCAGCCAAGATGGACTACTAGCCACCGGGGAGCTGTTTTTT

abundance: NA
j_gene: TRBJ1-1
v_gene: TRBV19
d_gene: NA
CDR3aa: CASSRQAITIEAFF
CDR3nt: TGTGCCAGTAGTAGACAGGCCATAACCATCGAAGCTTTCTTT

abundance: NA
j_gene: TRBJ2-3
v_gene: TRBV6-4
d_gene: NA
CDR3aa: CASSDYAGSTDTQYF
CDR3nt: TGTGCCAGCAGTGACTACGCGGGGAGTACAGATACGCAGTATTTT

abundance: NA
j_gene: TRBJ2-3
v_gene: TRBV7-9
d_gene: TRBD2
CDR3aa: CASSLARTSGGYDTQYF
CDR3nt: TGTGCCAGCAGCTTAGCGAGGACTAGCGGGGGGTATGATACGCAGTATTTT

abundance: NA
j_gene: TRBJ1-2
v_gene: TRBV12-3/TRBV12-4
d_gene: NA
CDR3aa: CASRGLDYGYTF
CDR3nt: TGTGCCAGCAGGGGGCTTGACTATGGCTACACCTTC

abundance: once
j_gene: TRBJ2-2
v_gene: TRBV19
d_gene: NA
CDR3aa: CASSLLRLADTGELFF
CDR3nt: TGTGCCAGTAGTCTCTTACGGCTAGCAGACACCGGGGAGCTGTTTTTT

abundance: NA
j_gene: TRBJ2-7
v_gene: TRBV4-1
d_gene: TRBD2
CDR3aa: CASSQGGAGGSHEQYF
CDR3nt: TGCGCCAGCAGCCAAGGGGGAGCGGGGGGGTCACACGAGCAGTACTTC

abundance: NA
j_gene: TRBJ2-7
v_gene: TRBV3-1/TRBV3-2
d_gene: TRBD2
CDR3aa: CASSLQRGGKGQYF
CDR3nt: TGTGCCAGCAGCCTACAGCGGGGGGGAAAAGGGCAGTACTTC

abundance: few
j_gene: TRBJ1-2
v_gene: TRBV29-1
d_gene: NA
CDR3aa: CSVSHPSGRAGGYTF
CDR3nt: TGCAGCGTTTCGCACCCCTCCGGCAGGGCGGGGGGCTACACCTTC

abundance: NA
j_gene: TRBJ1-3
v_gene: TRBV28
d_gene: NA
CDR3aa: CASSPPLFSGNTIYF
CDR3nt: TGTGCCAGCAGTCCCCCTTTGTTCTCTGGAAACACCATATATTTT

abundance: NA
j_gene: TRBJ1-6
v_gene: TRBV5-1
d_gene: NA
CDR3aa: CASSLYLAGSYNSPLHF
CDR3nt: TGCGCCAGCAGCTTGTACCTCGCGGGCTCCTATAATTCACCCCTCCACTTT

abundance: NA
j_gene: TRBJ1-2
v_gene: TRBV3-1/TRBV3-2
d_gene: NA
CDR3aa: CASSRKGSRLSNYGYTF
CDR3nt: TGTGCCAGCAGCCGGAAGGGGTCCCGACTTTCTAACTATGGCTACACCTTC

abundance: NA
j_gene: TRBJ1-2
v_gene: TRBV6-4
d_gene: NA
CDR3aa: CASSDTGEGLDGYTF
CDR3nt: TGTGCCAGCAGCGATACGGGAGAGGGGCTCGATGGCTACACCTTC

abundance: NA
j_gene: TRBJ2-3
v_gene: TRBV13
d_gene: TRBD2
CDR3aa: CASSPRLAGDTQYF
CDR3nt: TGTGCCAGCAGCCCCCGACTAGCGGGAGATACGCAGTATTTT

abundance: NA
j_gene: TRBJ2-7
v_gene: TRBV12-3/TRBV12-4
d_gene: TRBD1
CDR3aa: CASKTTGGYEQYF
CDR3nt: TGTGCCAGCAAAACAACAGGGGGCTACGAGCAGTACTTC

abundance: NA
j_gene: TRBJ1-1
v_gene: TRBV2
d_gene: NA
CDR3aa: CASSDSGSGGAEAFF
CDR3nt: TGTGCCAGCAGTGACTCAGGAAGCGGTGGCGCTGAAGCTTTCTTT

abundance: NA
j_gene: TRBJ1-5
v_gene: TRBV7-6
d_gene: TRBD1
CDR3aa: CASSQGVNQPQHF
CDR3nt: TGTGCCAGCAGCCAGGGGGTCAATCAGCCCCAGCATTTT

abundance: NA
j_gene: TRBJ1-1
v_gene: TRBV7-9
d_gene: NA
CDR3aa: CASSSDTEAFF
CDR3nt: TGTGCCAGCAGCTCGGACACTGAAGCTTTCTTT

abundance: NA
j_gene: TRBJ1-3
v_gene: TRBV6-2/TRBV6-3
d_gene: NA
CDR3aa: CASSYADSGNTIYF
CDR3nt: TGTGCCAGCAGTTACGCAGACTCTGGAAACACCATATATTTT

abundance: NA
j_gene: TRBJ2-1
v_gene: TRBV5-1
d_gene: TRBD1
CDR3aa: CASSLGTEKYNEQFF
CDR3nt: TGCGCCAGCAGCCTAGGGACAGAGAAATACAATGAGCAGTTCTTC

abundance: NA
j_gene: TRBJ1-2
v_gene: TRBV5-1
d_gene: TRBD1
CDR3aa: CASSLSGQGEGYTF
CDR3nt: TGCGCCAGCAGCTTGTCTGGACAGGGTGAAGGCTACACCTTC

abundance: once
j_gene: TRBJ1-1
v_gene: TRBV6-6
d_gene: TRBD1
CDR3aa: CASSGQGARSEAFF
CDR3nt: TGTGCCAGCAGTGGACAGGGGGCAAGGAGTGAAGCTTTCTTT

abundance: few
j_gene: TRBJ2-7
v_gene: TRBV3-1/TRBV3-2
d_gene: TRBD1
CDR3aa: CASSQGVGQTYEQYF
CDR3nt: TGTGCCAGCAGCCAAGGGGTGGGACAGACCTACGAGCAGTACTTC

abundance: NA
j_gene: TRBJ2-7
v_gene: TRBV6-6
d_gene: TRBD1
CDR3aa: CASSYSQGAYEQYF
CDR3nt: TGTGCCAGCAGTTACAGTCAGGGGGCCTACGAGCAGTACTTC

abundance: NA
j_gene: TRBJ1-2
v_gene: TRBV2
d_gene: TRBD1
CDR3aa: CASSVTGIGYTF
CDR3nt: TGTGCCAGCAGCGTGACAGGGATTGGCTACACCTTC